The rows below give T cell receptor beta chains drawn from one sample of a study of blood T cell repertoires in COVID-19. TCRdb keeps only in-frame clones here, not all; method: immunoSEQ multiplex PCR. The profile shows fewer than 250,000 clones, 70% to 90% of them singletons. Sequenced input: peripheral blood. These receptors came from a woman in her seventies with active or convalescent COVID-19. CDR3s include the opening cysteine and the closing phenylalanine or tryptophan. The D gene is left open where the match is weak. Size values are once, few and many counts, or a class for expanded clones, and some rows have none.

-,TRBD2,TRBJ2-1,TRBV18,TGTGCCAGCTCACCCTCGGGACTAGCGGCTAATGAGCAGTTCTTC,CASSPSGLAANEQFF
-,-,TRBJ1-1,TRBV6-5,TGTGCCAGCACTTCGCCCAGGGGTGGCACTGAAGCTTTCTTT,CASTSPRGGTEAFF
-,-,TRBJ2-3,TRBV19,TGTGCCAGTAGTATAGGGAGGGCGAACACAGATACGCAGTATTTT,CASSIGRANTDTQYF
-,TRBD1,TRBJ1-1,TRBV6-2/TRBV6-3,TGTGCCAGCAGTTACTCGCAGGGGGCTTCAACTGAAGCTTTCTTT,CASSYSQGASTEAFF
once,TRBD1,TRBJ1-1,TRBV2,TGTGCCAGCAGTGTGGACAGGGGGACTGAAGCTTTCTTT,CASSVDRGTEAFF
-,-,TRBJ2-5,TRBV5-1,TGCGCCAGCAGCTTTCCGGGAGTAAGGGAGACCCAGTACTTC,CASSFPGVRETQYF
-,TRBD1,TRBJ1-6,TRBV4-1,TGCGCCAGCAGCCAAGATGGGACCGACAGGGCTAATTCACCCCTCCACTTT,CASSQDGTDRANSPLHF
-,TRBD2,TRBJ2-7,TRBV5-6,TGTGCCAGCAGCCACACTAGCGGTAGCGAGCAGTACTTC,CASSHTSGSEQYF
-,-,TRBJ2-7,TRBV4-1,TGCGCCAGCAGCCAAACAGGGAATCACGAGCAGTACTTC,CASSQTGNHEQYF
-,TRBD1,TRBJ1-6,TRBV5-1,TGCGCCAGCAGCTACGGGACAGGGGCCGCACGGTCACCCCTCCACTTT,CASSYGTGAARSPLHF
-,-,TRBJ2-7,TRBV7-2,TGTGCCAGCAGCTTATCCCTTTACGAGCAGTACTTC,CASSLSLYEQYF
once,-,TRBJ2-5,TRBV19,TGTGCCAGTAGTATACGAGAGACCCAGTACTTC,CASSIRETQYF
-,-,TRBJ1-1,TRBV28,TGTGCCAGCAGTTTAAGAGGTGAAGCTTTCTTT,CASSLRGEAFF
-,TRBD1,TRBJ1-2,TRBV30,TGTGCCTGGAGTGTAGAACAGGGGGCGCGGGGCTACACCTTC,CAWSVEQGARGYTF
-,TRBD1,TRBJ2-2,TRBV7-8,TGTGCCAGCAGCAGGGGGACAGGGGGCCCCCCCGGGGAGCTGTTTTTT,CASSRGTGGPPGELFF
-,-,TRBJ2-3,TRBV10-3,TGTGCCACGTCGGGAGTCTCTAAAACAGATACGCAGTATTTT,CATSGVSKTDTQYF
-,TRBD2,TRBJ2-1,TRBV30,TGTGCCTGGAGTGTTACGGCTAGCGGGAGGGCCAATGAGCAGTTCTTC,CAWSVTASGRANEQFF
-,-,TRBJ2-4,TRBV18,TGTGCCAGCTCACCTACAGGGCCCCCCCCGAACTCCATTCAGTACTTC,CASSPTGPPPNSIQYF
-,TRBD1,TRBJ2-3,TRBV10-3,TGTGCCATCAGTGAGGGACAGGGAACAGATACGCAGTATTTT,CAISEGQGTDTQYF
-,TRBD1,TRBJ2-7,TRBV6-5,TGTGCCAGCAGGCACAGGGGGCCCGGCGAGCAGTACTTC,CASRHRGPGEQYF
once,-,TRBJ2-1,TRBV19,TGTGCCAGTAGTACTCTCGCGGGGTTTGATGAGCAGTTCTTC,CASSTLAGFDEQFF
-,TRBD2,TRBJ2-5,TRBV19,TGTGCCAGTAGTATAAGAATGAGCGGGAGGGCCACCGAGACCCAGTACTTC,CASSIRMSGRATETQYF
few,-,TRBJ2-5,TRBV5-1,TGCGCCAGCAGCTTGGCCCTGGTAAACAAAGAGACCCAGTACTTC,CASSLALVNKETQYF
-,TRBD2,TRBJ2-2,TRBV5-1,TGCGCCAGCAGCTTGAGTAGCGGGGACACCGGGGAGCTGTTTTTT,CASSLSSGDTGELFF
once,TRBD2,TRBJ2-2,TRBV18,TGTGCCAGCTCACGGCGAGGACTAGCGGAATCGAACACCGGGGAGCTGTTTTTT,CASSRRGLAESNTGELFF
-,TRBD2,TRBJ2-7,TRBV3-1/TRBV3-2,TGTGCCAGCAGCCAACTCCCGGGACTAGCCCTCATCTCCTACGAGCAGTACTTC,CASSQLPGLALISYEQYF
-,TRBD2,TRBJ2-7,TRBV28,TGTGCCAGCAGACCTACGGGACTAGCGGTAACCTACGAGCAGTACTTC,CASRPTGLAVTYEQYF
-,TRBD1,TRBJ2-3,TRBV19,TGTGCCAGTAGTATCTCACAGGGGACAGATACGCAGTATTTT,CASSISQGTDTQYF
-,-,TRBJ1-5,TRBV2,TGTGCCAGCAGTGAGAGTCGGGGTCACAATCAGCCCCAGCATTTT,CASSESRGHNQPQHF
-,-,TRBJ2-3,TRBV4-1,TGCGCCAGCGCCGTAACTCTCACAGATACGCAGTATTTT,CASAVTLTDTQYF
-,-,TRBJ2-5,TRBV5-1,TGCGCCAGCAGCTCGAGGGCGGGGGCCAAAGGGGCAGAGACCCAGTACTTC,CASSSRAGAKGAETQYF
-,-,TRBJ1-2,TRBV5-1,TGCGCCAGCAGCAGAGGGACAAGTAACTATGGCTACACCTTC,CASSRGTSNYGYTF
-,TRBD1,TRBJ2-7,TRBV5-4,TGTGCCAGCAGCTGGGGCGGGACAGGCACCAAGCAGTACTTC,CASSWGGTGTKQYF
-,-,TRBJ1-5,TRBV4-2,TGTGCCAGCAGCCAAGACTTTACGGATCAGCCCCAGCATTTT,CASSQDFTDQPQHF
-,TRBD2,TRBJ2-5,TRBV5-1,TGCGCCAGCAGCAACCCAACTAGCGGGGCAGAGACCCAGTACTTC,CASSNPTSGAETQYF
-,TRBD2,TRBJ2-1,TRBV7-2,TGTGCCAGCAGCTTAGCTAGCGGGAGATCGAATGAGCAGTTCTTC,CASSLASGRSNEQFF
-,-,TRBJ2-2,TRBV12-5,TGTGCTAGTGGTTTGGTACGGGGGGCGGGGAACACCGGGGAGCTGTTTTTT,CASGLVRGAGNTGELFF
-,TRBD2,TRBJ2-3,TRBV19,TGTGCCAGTAAGGTAGCGGGAGGGCCAGATACGCAGTATTTT,CASKVAGGPDTQYF
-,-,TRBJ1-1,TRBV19,TGTGCCAGTAGTCCCCGGGGGGGGAACACTGAAGCTTTCTTT,CASSPRGGNTEAFF
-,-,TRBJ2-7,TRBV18,TGTGCCAGCTCACCTGCGGAGGGACTGAGAGTCTTC,CASSPAEGLRVF
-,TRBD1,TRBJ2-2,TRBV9,TGTGCCAGCAGGACGGGACAGGGGACCGGGGAGCTGTTTTTT,CASRTGQGTGELFF
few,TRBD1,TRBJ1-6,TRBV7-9,TGTGCCAGCAGCCCCATGGGACAGGATAATTCACCCCTCCACTTT,CASSPMGQDNSPLHF
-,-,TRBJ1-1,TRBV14,TGTGCCAGCAGCCAACACAGGGTAAAGGGCACTGAAGCTTTCTTT,CASSQHRVKGTEAFF
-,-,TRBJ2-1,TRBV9,TGTGCCAGCAGCGTAGGGGGATTGCGGGACTCCTACAATGAGCAGTTCTTC,CASSVGGLRDSYNEQFF
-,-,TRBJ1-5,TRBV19,TGTGCCAGTAGTATAGGGACGGGAGGAGCTCAGCCCCAGCATTTT,CASSIGTGGAQPQHF
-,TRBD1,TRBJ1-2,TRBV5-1,TGCGCCAGCAGTACCTCTGGACAGGGGAACTATGGCTACACCTTC,CASSTSGQGNYGYTF
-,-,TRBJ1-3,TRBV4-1,TGCGCCAGCAGCCAAGGCCGGTTTGTAAGCTCTGGAAACACCATATATTTT,CASSQGRFVSSGNTIYF
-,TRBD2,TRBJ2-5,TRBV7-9,TGTGCCAGCAGCCCCCGACTAGCGGGAGCGGGATTCCAAGAGACCCAGTACTTC,CASSPRLAGAGFQETQYF
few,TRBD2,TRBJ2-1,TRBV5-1,TGCGCCAGCAGACTAGCGATCAGCTCCTACAATGAGCAGTTCTTC,CASRLAISSYNEQFF
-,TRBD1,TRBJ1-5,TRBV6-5,TGTGCCAGCGTTCGGGACAGGCAAGATCAGCCCCAGCATTTT,CASVRDRQDQPQHF
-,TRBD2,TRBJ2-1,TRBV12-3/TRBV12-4,TGTGCCAGCAGATCGCCACTAGCGGCCGAGCAGTTCTTC,CASRSPLAAEQFF
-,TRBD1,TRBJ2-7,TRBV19,TGTGCCAGCCGTACAGGGGGCGGTTCCTACGAGCAGTACTTC,CASRTGGGSYEQYF
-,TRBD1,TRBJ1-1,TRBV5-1,TGCGCCAGCACAAAACCCGGGACAGGGTACACTGAAGCTTTCTTT,CASTKPGTGYTEAFF
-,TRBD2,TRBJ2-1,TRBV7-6,TGTGCCAGCAGCCCAAGCCCGCTAGCGGGAGGGGATGGTGAGCAGTTCTTC,CASSPSPLAGGDGEQFF
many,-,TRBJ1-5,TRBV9,TGTGCCAGCAGCGTCAACATCGGCAATCAGCCCCAGCATTTT,CASSVNIGNQPQHF
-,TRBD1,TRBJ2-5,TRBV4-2,TGTGCCAGCAGCCAGGGACAGGGGGCGAAAGAGACCCAGTACTTC,CASSQGQGAKETQYF
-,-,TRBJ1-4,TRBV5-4,TGTGCCAGCAGCTTGGTGGGGGCGCGTGATGAAAAACTGTTTTTT,CASSLVGARDEKLFF
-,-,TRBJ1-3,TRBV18,TGTGCCAGCTCACCAGAGGAATCAGGAAACACCATATATTTT,CASSPEESGNTIYF
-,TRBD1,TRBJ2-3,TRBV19,TGTGCCAGTAGTAGCCGGGACAGGGCGGCAGATACGCAGTATTTT,CASSSRDRAADTQYF